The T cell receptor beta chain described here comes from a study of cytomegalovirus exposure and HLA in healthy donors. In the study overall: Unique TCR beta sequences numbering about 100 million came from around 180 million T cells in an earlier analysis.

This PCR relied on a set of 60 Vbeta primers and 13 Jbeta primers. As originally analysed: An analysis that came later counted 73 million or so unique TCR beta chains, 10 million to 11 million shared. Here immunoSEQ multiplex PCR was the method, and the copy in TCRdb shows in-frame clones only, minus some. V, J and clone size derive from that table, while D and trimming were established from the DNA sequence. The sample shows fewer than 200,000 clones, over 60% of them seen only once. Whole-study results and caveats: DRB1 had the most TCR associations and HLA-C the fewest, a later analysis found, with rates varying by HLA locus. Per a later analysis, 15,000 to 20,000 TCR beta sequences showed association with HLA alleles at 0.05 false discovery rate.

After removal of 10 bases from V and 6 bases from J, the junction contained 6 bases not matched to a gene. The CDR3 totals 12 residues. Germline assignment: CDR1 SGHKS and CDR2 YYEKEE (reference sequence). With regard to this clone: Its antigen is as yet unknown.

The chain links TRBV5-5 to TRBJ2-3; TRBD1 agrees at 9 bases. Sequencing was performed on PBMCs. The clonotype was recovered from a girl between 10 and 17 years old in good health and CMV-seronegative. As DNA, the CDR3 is TGTGCCTCACAGGGGGCGCCTGATACGCAGTATTTT. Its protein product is CASQGAPDTQYF.